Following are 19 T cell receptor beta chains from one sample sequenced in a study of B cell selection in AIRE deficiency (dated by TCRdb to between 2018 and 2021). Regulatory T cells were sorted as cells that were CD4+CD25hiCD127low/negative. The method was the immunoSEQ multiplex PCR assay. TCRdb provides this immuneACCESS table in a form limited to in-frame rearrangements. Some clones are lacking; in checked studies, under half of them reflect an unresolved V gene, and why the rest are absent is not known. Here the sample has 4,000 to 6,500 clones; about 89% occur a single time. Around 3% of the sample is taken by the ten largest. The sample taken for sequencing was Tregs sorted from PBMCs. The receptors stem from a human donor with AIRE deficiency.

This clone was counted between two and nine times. Written as DNA, the CDR3 is TGTGCCAGCAGTTTCCGGACTAGCGGGAGGGAGACCCAGTACTTC. Protein product: CASSFRTSGRETQYF. The gene calls are TRBV27 and TRBJ2-5; 14 nucleotides line up with TRBD2. Germline V CDR1 and CDR2: MNHEY, SMNVEV (reference sequence). J was trimmed by 5 bases and V by 3 bases; bases with no gene match: 2. The length of the CDR3 is 15 residues.

CDR3 protein: CASSLQGWNEKLFF. CDR3 bases: TGTGCCAGCAGCTTGCAGGGATGGAATGAAAAACTGTTTTTT. This rearrangement joins TRBV5-6 to TRBJ1-4, with TRBD1 as a possible D gene (5 bases). V was cut by 1 base and J by 5 bases, with 9 bases left in between. Germline assignment: CDR1 SGHDT and CDR2 YYEEEE. CDR3 length: 14 amino acids. Using reference TRBV5-6 and TRBJ1-4 for the parts outside the CDR3, the full variable domain is DAGVTQSPTHLIKTRGQQVTLRCSPKSGHDTVSWYQQALGQGPQFIFQYYEEEERQRGNFPDRFSGHQFPNYSSELNVNALLLGDSALYLCASSLQGWNEKLFFGSGTQLSVL.

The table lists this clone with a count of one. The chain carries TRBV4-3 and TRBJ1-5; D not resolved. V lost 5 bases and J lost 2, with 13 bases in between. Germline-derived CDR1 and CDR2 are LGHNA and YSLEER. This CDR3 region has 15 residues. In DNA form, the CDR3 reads TGCGCCAGCAGCGCACGGGCTGTGGGCAATCAGCCCCAGCATTTT. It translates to CASSARAVGNQPQHF.

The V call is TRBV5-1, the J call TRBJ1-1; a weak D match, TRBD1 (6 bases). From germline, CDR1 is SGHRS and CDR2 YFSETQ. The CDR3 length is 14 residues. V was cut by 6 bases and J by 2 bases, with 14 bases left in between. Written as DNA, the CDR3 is TGCGCCAGCAATTCAGGGGACCTAAACACTGAAGCTTTCTTT. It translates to CASNSGDLNTEAFF.

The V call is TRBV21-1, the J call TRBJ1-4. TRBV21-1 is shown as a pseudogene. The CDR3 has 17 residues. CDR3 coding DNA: TGTGCCAGCAGCAAAAGTTCCGCGGGGAGTTTTGGTGAAAAACTGTTTTTT. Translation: CASSKSSAGSFGEKLFF.

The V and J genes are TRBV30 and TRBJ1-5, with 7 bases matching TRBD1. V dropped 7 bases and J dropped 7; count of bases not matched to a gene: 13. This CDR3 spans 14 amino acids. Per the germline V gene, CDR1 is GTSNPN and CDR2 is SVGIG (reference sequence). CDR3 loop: CASCRGWPRQPQHF. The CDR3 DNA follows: TGTGCCTCTTGCAGGGGGTGGCCTAGGCAGCCCCAGCATTTT.

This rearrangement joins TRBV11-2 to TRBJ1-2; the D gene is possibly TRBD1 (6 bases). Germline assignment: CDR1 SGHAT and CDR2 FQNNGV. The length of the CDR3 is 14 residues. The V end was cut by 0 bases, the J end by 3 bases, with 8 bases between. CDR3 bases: TGTGCCAGCAGCTTAGAACAGGGAGACTATGGCTACACCTTC. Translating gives CASSLEQGDYGYTF.

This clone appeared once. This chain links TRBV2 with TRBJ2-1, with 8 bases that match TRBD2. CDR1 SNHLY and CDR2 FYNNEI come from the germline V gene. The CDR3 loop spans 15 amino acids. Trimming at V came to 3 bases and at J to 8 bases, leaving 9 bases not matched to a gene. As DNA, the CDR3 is TGTGCCAGCAGTGAGGGCGGGACTAGATCGGATGAGCAGTTCTTC. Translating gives CASSEGGTRSDEQFF. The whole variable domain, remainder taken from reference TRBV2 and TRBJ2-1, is EPEVTQTPSHQVTQMGQEVILRCVPISNHLYFYWYRQILGQKVEFLVSFYNNEISEKSEIFDDQFSVERPDGSNFTLKIRSTKLEDSAMYFCASSEGGTRSDEQFFGPGTRLTVL.

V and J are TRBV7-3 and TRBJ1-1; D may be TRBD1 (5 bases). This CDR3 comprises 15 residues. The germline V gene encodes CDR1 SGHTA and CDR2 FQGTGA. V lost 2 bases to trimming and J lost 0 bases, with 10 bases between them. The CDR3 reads CASSLRGDLNTEAFF. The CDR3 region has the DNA TGTGCCAGCAGCTTACGGGGGGACCTGAACACTGAAGCTTTCTTT.

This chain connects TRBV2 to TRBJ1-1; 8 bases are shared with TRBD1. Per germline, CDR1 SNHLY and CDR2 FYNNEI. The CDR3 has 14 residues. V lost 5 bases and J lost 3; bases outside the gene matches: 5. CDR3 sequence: CASSPLQGDTEAFF. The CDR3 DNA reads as TGTGCCAGCAGTCCCCTACAGGGGGACACTGAAGCTTTCTTT.

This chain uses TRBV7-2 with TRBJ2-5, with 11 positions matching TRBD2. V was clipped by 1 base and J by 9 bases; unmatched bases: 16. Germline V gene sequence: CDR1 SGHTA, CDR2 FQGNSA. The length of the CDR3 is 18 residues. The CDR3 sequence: CASSLESVLAGGPGAQYF. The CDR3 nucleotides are TGTGCCAGCAGCTTAGAGAGTGTGCTAGCGGGGGGCCCCGGAGCCCAGTACTTC.

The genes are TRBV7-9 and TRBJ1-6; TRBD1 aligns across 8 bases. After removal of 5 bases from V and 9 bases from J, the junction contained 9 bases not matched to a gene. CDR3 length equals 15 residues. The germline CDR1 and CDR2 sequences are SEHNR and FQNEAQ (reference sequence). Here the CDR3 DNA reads TGTGCCAGCAGCCCAGGGGCAGGGGGCGGTTCACCCCTCCACTTT. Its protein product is CASSPGAGGGSPLHF.

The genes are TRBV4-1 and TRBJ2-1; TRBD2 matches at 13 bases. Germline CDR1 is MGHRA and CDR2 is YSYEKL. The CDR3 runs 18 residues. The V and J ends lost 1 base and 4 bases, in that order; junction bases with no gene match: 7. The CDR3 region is CASSQGRGLAGRYNEQFF. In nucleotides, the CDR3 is TGCGCCAGCAGCCAAGGAAGGGGACTAGCGGGGAGATACAATGAGCAGTTCTTC.

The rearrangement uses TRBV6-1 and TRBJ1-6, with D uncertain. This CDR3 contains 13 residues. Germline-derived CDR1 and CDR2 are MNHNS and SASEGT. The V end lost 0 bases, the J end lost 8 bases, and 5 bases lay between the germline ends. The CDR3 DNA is TGTGCCAGCAGTGAAGCTCGGTATTCACCCCTCCACTTT. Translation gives CASSEARYSPLHF.

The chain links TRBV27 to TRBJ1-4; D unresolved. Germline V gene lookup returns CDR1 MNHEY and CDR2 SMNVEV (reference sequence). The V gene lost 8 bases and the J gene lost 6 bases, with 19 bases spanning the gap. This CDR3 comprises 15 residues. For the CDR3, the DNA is TGTGCCAGCGTCTCGTTAACGGGGTGGGATGAAAAACTGTTTTTT. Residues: CASVSLTGWDEKLFF.

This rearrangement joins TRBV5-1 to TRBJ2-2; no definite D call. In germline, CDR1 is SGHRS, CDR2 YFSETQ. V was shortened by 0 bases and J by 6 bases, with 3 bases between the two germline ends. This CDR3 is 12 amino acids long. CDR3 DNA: TGCGCCAGCAGCTTGGGGGCCGGGGAGCTGTTTTTT. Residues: CASSLGAGELFF.

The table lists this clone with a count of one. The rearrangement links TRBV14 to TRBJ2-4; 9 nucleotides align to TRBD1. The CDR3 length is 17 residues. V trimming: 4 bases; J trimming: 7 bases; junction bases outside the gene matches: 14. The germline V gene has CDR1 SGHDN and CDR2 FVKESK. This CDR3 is CASSLRQRADRGNIQYF. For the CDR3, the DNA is TGTGCCAGCAGCCTCCGACAGAGGGCGGACAGGGGCAACATTCAGTACTTC. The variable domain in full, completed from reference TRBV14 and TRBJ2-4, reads EAGVTQFPSHSVIEKGQTVTLRCDPISGHDNLYWYRRVMGKEIKFLLHFVKESKQDESGMPNNRFLAERTGGTYSTLKVQPAELEDSGVYFCASSLRQRADRGNIQYFGAGTRLSVL.

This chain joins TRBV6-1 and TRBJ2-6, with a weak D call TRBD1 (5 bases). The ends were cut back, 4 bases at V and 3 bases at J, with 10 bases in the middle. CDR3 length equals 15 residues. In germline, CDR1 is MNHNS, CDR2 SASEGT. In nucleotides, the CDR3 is TGTGCCAGCAGTGTCCGGACATTTGGGGCCAACGTCCTGACTTTC. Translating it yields CASSVRTFGANVLTF.

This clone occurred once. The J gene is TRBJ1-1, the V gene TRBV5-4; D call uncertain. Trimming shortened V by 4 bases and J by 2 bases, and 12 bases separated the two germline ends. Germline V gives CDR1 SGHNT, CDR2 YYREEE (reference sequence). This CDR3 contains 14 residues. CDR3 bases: TGTGCCAGCAGCGTGGAGCGTGGAAACACTGAAGCTTTCTTT. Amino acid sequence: CASSVERGNTEAFF.